These T cell receptor beta chains were read from a single sample in a study of shared clonotypes between healthy human individuals. The data were produced by immunoSEQ multiplex PCR, yet TCRdb's version contains in-frame clones alone and is incomplete. The sample records more than 1,200,000 clones, less than 99% being singletons. The source material was naive CD4+ T cells sorted from blood. These receptors came from a man younger than 40 in good health. Both conserved end residues are part of each CDR3.

v_call cdr3_aa
TRBV5-1 CASSYDSASTDTQYF
TRBV11-2 CASSLYTGSSYNEQFF
TRBV5-6 CASSSTGDYGYTF
TRBV6-1 CASAGEGQNIQYF
TRBV9 CASSVDDRQNTEAFF
TRBV25-1 CASSERQRGTEAFF
TRBV4-1 CASSRPFRDGGNTIYF
TRBV18 CASSPLTSSSNEQFF
TRBV5-1 CASRPTPVQETQYF
TRBV6-6 CASRRSRRADTGELFF
TRBV5-4 CASSLYQGDSNQPQHF
TRBV7-9 CASSPVIGGASYEQYF
TRBV7-2 CASSPLRDSYEQYF
TRBV11-2 CASSRTSGSPSEQFF
TRBV10-2 CASSEVYSNQPQHF
TRBV19 CASSIRTHTEAFF
TRBV28 CASSLTSGVHEQYF
TRBV5-4 CASSLGRDRRGEQYF
TRBV5-4 CASSLPGRPTDTQYF
TRBV28 CASKTSGDRNEQFF
TRBV29-1 CSVEEFGGNTGELFF
TRBV5-1 CASSLLGPSPQHF
TRBV18 CASSPPGTSFYEQYF
TRBV7-2 CASSLGGAHNEQFF
TRBV10-3 CAIALAGYEQYF
TRBV6-4 CASSVDFSKPQHF
TRBV9 CASSVGGGDEDNEQFF
TRBV5-6 CASSWDRGRVSGEKLFF
TRBV5-4 CASSLAWDGGNEQFF
TRBV20-1 CSARLGDTQYF
TRBV18 CASSPGTGGGNQPQHF
TRBV2 CASRGQSGNTIYF
TRBV27 CASSSNPGPSPYGYTF
TRBV25-1 CASSPGGGELFF
TRBV6-6 CASSVIADTQYF